Listed below are T cell receptor beta chains from one sample, sequenced in a study of blood T cell repertoires in COVID-19. Assay: immunoSEQ multiplex PCR; the TCRdb copy retains only in-frame clones and omits some. This table has 300,000 to 350,000 clones, around 90% appearing once. Sequences were obtained from peripheral blood. The receptor source for this set is a woman in her thirties or forties with COVID-19, enrolled during active disease. Each CDR3 is given with its conserved first and last residue. The order of the fields is V gene, J gene, D gene, CDR3 protein, CDR3 DNA. D genes are given only for firm matches.

TRBV24-1,TRBJ1-5,-,CATSDASGSNQPQHF,TGTGCCACCAGTGATGCATCAGGGAGCAATCAGCCCCAGCATTTT
TRBV7-9,TRBJ1-2,-,CASSLDMGAYYGYTF,TGTGCCAGCAGCTTAGACATGGGGGCGTACTATGGCTACACCTTC
TRBV3-1/TRBV3-2,TRBJ2-3,TRBD1,CATRETGLTDTQYF,TGTGCCACTAGAGAGACAGGGCTCACAGATACGCAGTATTTT
TRBV27,TRBJ2-1,TRBD2,CASSLWREGLSEQFF,TGTGCCAGCAGTTTATGGAGGGAGGGCTTGAGTGAGCAGTTCTTC
TRBV27,TRBJ1-1,-,CASSLYVTQPVRTEAFF,TGTGCCAGCAGTTTATACGTCACACAGCCGGTCCGCACTGAAGCTTTCTTT
TRBV5-1,TRBJ2-1,TRBD2,CASSPGTSGTHEQFF,TGCGCCAGCAGCCCAGGGACTAGCGGGACGCATGAGCAGTTCTTC
TRBV6-6,TRBJ2-2,TRBD1,CASSWDRGRPGELFF,TGTGCCAGCAGCTGGGACAGGGGGCGCCCCGGGGAGCTGTTTTTT
TRBV9,TRBJ2-3,-,CASSVAQTDTQYF,TGTGCCAGCAGCGTAGCACAGACAGATACGCAGTATTTT
TRBV6-5,TRBJ1-6,-,CASRGPYNSPLHF,TGTGCCAGCAGGGGCCCTTATAATTCACCCCTCCACTTT
TRBV6-2/TRBV6-3,TRBJ2-5,TRBD1,CASSYGTGGAETQYF,TGTGCCAGCAGTTACGGGACAGGGGGCGCAGAGACCCAGTACTTC
TRBV28,TRBJ1-3,-,CASSFPVSSGNTIYF,TGTGCCAGCAGTTTTCCGGTGAGCTCTGGAAACACCATATATTTT
TRBV7-3,TRBJ2-1,-,CASSSGQYNEQFF,TGTGCCAGCAGCTCCGGACAGTACAATGAGCAGTTCTTC
TRBV28,TRBJ1-3,-,CASSWEAGNTIYF,TGTGCCAGCAGTTGGGAGGCTGGAAACACCATATATTTT
TRBV28,TRBJ1-1,-,CASRTPGVMEAFF,TGTGCCAGCAGGACCCCAGGGGTCATGGAAGCTTTCTTT
TRBV5-4,TRBJ2-3,TRBD1,CASSGRRQGTDTQYF,TGTGCCAGCAGCGGCCGCAGACAGGGGACAGATACGCAGTATTTT
TRBV10-3,TRBJ1-1,-,CAISPTGGEAFF,TGTGCCATTTCTCCAACCGGGGGAGAAGCTTTCTTT
TRBV28,TRBJ2-7,TRBD1,CASSFGTGYYEQYF,TGTGCCAGCAGTTTTGGGACAGGGTACTACGAGCAGTACTTC